This T cell receptor beta chain was sequenced for a study of OX40 agonist ivuxolimab in advanced cancers. Study information: The study treated patients with ivuxolimab, an agonistic anti-OX40 (CD134) antibody. All patients had ivuxolimab intravenously every 2 weeks at 0.01 to 10 mg/kg. Among those treated, three patients had partial responses, one with hepatocellular carcinoma and two with cutaneous melanoma.

The data were produced by immunoSEQ multiplex PCR, yet TCRdb's version contains in-frame clones alone and is incomplete. The sample has about 58,000 clones, roughly 88% seen once. For this clone: Its target is not known.

Study-wide results and limits: CD8+ T cells showed, on average, more clonal expansion than CD4+ cells.

Source: CD4+ or CD8+ T cells sorted from blood, taken in a trial of the OX40 agonist ivuxolimab. This receptor was identified in an adult with an advanced solid tumor such as melanoma, head and neck, liver or kidney cancer.

The CDR3 nucleotides read TGTGCCAGCAGTGAACCGGGGGGCGGAGAGACCCAGTACTTC. Protein: CASSEPGGGETQYF. The genes are TRBV6-1 and TRBJ2-5; a weak D match, TRBD2 (7 bases). V dropped 2 bases and J dropped 4 bases, with 11 bases sitting between them. This CDR3 is 14 amino acids long. CDR1 and CDR2 from the germline V gene are MNHNS and SASEGT.